The clone carrying this TCR beta chain was seen only a few times. Antigen unknown. Per the germline V gene, CDR1 is LNHDA and CDR2 is SQIVND (reference sequence). With 1 base clipped from V and 10 bases from J, the junction kept 6 bases outside the gene matches. This CDR3 region has 13 residues. Using immunoSEQ multiplex PCR, the repertoire was profiled, and TCRdb retains in-frame clones only, with some absent. This table has 25,000 or so clones, 70% to 85% appearing once. Indicated time point: week 5, during vaccination. What each vaccine dose contained was 300 ug of mutant IDH1 20-mer peptide, accompanied by topical imiquimod. This entry is derived from a study of a mutant IDH1 vaccine in newly diagnosed glioma. General observations from the study: The occurrence of vaccine-induced immune responses was seen in 93.3% of patients.

This sample comprised PBMCs, obtained from a glioma patient whose treatment included an IDH1 peptide vaccine. This chain links TRBV19 with TRBJ1-2; 7 bases map to TRBD1. This clonotype was obtained from a man aged 40-50 years with glioma. Some clones in this sample may be carry-over from other donors' samples. The CDR3 nucleotides are TGTGCCAGTAGTATAGTCTGGACAGGTGCCTACACCTTC. This codes for CASSIVWTGAYTF.